The 15 T cell receptor beta chains below were found in one sample sequenced in a study of T cell repertoires in cytomegalovirus infection (dated by TCRdb to about 2019). The data were produced on an Illumina HiSeq 1500. TCRdb trimmed public reads at Q25 via fastp, called clones via MiXCR and kept in-frame beta chains. CDR3 protein duplicates are merged, each entry listing the most common genes and DNA. For this sample there are fewer than 900,000 distinct CDR3 sequences; about 27% appear just once. About 12% of the sample comes from the top ten. For these receptors, no antigen is known. What the treatment or condition label conveys for this sample: in vitro stimulation with specific CMV peptide epitopes to enrich CMV-specific T cells. Sequenced material: cultured CD8+ T cells from PBMCs, taken from culture after CMV antigen stimulation. The source is a human donor in good health (CMV status not recorded). Some clones in this sample may be carry-over from other donors' samples.

Note on this clonotype: This may stem from a read error, because a much larger clone lies one nucleotide away. V and J are TRBV7-9 and TRBJ1-5; possibly TRBD1 for D (5 bases). V lost 2 bases and J lost 4, with 15 bases in between. Germline CDR1 reads SEHNR; CDR2 reads FQNEAQ (reference sequence). The CDR3 extends over 16 amino acids. The CDR3: CASSLKGGTKNQPQHF. DNA for the CDR3: TGTGCCAGCAGCTTAAAAGGAGGGACGAAAAATCAGCCCCAGCATTTT.

This clonotype was seen only a few times. The DNA for the CDR3 is TGTGCCAGCAGCCAAACAGGGGGCCGGGCCGGGGAGCTGTTTTTT. Protein product: CASSQTGGRAGELFF. The rearrangement joins TRBV14 to TRBJ2-2, with 9 bases that match TRBD1. The CDR3 sequence is 15 residues long. CDR1 and CDR2 from the germline V gene are SGHDN and FVKESK. The V segment lost 2 bases and the J segment 6 bases; nucleotides outside the gene matches: 4.

V is TRBV4-3 and J is TRBJ1-3, with a tentative D call TRBD1 (6 bases). The CDR3 extends over 18 amino acids. V was pared by 4 bases and J by 0 bases, with 19 bases between. Germline CDR1 and CDR2: LGHNA and YSLEER. The CDR3 DNA reads TGCGCCAGCAGCCCAGACCGGGGGGCACACCACTCTGGAAACACCATATATTTT. Translated, it gives CASSPDRGAHHSGNTIYF.

The chain is built from TRBV29-1 and TRBJ2-7; 7 positions match TRBD2. CDR3 length: 15 residues. V lost 1 base to trimming and J lost 3 bases; unmatched junction nucleotides: 9. Germline V gene sequence: CDR1 SQVTM, CDR2 ANQGSEA. The CDR3 nucleotides are TGCAGCGTTGAAGCATGGGGGGGAGGAAACTACGAGCAGTACTTC. Translation: CSVEAWGGGNYEQYF.

This clonotype was counted ten times or more. The chain joins TRBV7-6 to TRBJ2-1; the match to TRBD2 covers 11 bases. CDR3 length equals 18 residues. The junction had 12 bases not matched to a gene; V was cut back by 1 base and J by 7 bases. Germline V CDR1 and CDR2: SGHVS, FNYEAQ. CDR3 in amino acids: CASSLETSGALGSNEQFF. CDR3 in DNA: TGTGCCAGCAGCTTAGAGACTAGCGGGGCCCTAGGGAGTAATGAGCAGTTCTTC.

This clonotype was found a few times. The genes are TRBV7-2 and TRBJ2-7; the match to TRBD1 covers 7 bases. The CDR3 contains 16 residues. Losses at the gene ends were 1 base for V and 4 bases for J; bases not matched to a gene: 10. CDR1 is SGHTA and CDR2 is FQGNSA in the germline V gene. The CDR3 is CASSLVAGGNIYEQYF. For the CDR3, the DNA is TGTGCCAGCAGCTTAGTAGCAGGGGGTAATATATACGAGCAGTACTTC.

This clonotype was seen only a few times. The V and J genes are TRBV7-9 and TRBJ2-3, with 7 bases identical to TRBD2. The V gene's germline CDR1 is SEHNR and CDR2 FQNEAQ (reference sequence). The junction had 5 bases not matched to a gene; V was cut back by 5 bases and J by 0 bases. The CDR3 is 15 amino acids. Here the CDR3 reads CASSHSGASTDTQYF. CDR3 DNA: TGTGCCAGCAGCCACAGCGGGGCTAGCACAGATACGCAGTATTTT.

This clonotype turned up a few times. The chain is built from TRBV12-3 or TRBV12-4 and TRBJ1-2, with 7 nucleotides matching TRBD1. The CDR3 consists of 14 residues. V was clipped by 7 bases and J by 2 bases; unmatched bases: 7. This chain's CDR3 is CASTALGQNYGYTF. Here the CDR3 DNA reads TGTGCCAGCACTGCACTGGGACAGAACTATGGCTACACCTTC.

This clonotype was seen repeatedly, ten times or more. This rearrangement joins TRBV7-8 to TRBJ2-2; 9 nucleotides agree with TRBD1. Germline V gene lookup returns CDR1 SGHVS and CDR2 FQNEAQ. Losses at the gene ends were 4 bases for V and 3 bases for J; bases not matched to a gene: 12. The CDR3 length is 18 residues. The CDR3 coding sequence is TGTGCCAGCAGCTCAACCCCCTGGGACAGGGAAGACACCGGGGAGCTGTTTTTT. Protein product: CASSSTPWDREDTGELFF.

This clonotype was seen at least ten times. The V call is TRBV7-9, the J call TRBJ2-7; D gene ambiguous. The CDR3 runs to 12 residues. Germline V gene sequence: CDR1 SEHNR, CDR2 FQNEAQ (reference sequence). Here the CDR3 DNA reads TGTGCCAGCAACTTAATAGGCGACGAGCAGTACGTC. The encoded protein is CASNLIGDEQYV.

This clonotype appeared a few times. The CDR3 DNA reads TGCGCCAGCAGTTCTTACGGGCTCCCGGCCACAGATACGCAGTATTTT. It yields the protein CASSSYGLPATDTQYF. The chain links TRBV5-1 to TRBJ2-3; D is unclear. V lost 5 bases and J 2 bases, leaving 18 bases between the germline ends. This CDR3 spans 16 amino acids. The germline V gene has CDR1 SGHRS and CDR2 YFSETQ.

This clonotype has a handful of counts. J is TRBJ2-7 and V is TRBV28; tentatively, D is TRBD1 (5 bases). The CDR3 consists of 11 residues. Between the trimmed V and J ends, which lost 8 bases and 2 bases, there was a span of 7 bases. The V gene's germline CDR1 is MDHEN and CDR2 SYDVKM. Written as DNA, the CDR3 is TGTGCCAGCGGGGCGGCCTACGAGCAGTACGTC. Translated, it gives CASGAAYEQYV.

This clonotype was seen at least ten times. The chain combines TRBV7-8 with TRBJ2-7; D uncertain. Germline CDR1 and CDR2: SGHVS and FQNEAQ. V lost 5 bases, J lost 2 bases, and 13 bases lay in between. The CDR3 consists of 14 residues. This CDR3 is CASSPGSYPYEQYV. CDR3 nucleotide sequence: TGTGCCAGCAGCCCAGGCAGTTACCCCTACGAGCAGTACGTC.

This clonotype was counted between two and nine times. The chain is built from TRBV7-4 and TRBJ2-3; no clear D gene. CDR3 length equals 15 residues. Germline V gene sequence: CDR1 SGHVT, CDR2 SQSDAQ. The ends were cut back, 5 bases at V and 4 bases at J, with 16 bases in the middle. For the CDR3, the DNA is TGTGCCAGCAGCCCATTAGGTGTGGCAGCAGATACGCAGTATTTT. It translates to CASSPLGVAADTQYF.

This clonotype was detected only a few times. The CDR3, as DNA: TGTGCCAGTAGTATTGGCATCTTGAACACTGAAGCTTTCTTT. Translation gives CASSIGILNTEAFF. V gene TRBV19 combines with J gene TRBJ1-1; D is unresolved. Trimming left V 3 bases short and J 0 bases short, with 8 bases between. The CDR3 has 14 residues. From germline, CDR1 is LNHDA and CDR2 SQIVND (reference sequence).